The clone carrying this T cell receptor (beta chain) has just a few counts. The V gene lost 3 bases and the J gene lost 7 bases, with 14 bases spanning the gap. The CDR3 is 13 residues long. Germline CDR1 SGHNT, CDR2 YYREEE (reference sequence). This sample was included in a study of blood T cell repertoires in COVID-19. Using immunoSEQ multiplex PCR, the repertoire was profiled, and TCRdb retains in-frame clones only, with some absent. The profile shows about 300,000 clones, around 83% of them singletons. The rearrangement uses TRBV5-4 and TRBJ2-7; a weak D match, TRBD1 (5 bases). The sample comprised peripheral blood. The sequence came from a woman aged 45-59 years with acute or convalescent COVID-19. The CDR3 spells CASSSSGIGEQYF. Written as DNA, the CDR3 is TGTGCCAGCAGCTCCTCAGGGATTGGGGAGCAGTACTTC.